This TCR beta chain was captured by sequencing in a study of cytomegalovirus exposure and HLA in healthy donors. Turning to the study itself: The roughly 110 validation repertoires were reported in a later analysis to have been generated on the same platform as the 666 first-cohort repertoires. Findings and limits, study-wide: The dataset shows that most TCR sequences were rare, while some public TCRs occurred in many donors. A list of approximately 160 TCR beta chains associated with cytomegalovirus was given.

V was clipped by 1 base and J by 9 bases, with 10 bases between them. CDR1 is MNHNS, CDR2 SASEGT, per germline. The CDR3 runs to 13 residues. A remark on this clone: What it binds is not known.

TCRdb's copy holds only in-frame clones and misses some; the assay was immunoSEQ multiplex PCR. The sample lists around 130,000 clones, roughly 90% occurring once. The chain combines TRBV6-1 with TRBJ2-1; possible D gene TRBD2, 5 bases. This TCR was sampled from a man aged 30 to 39 in good health and CMV-seronegative. The sample consisted of PBMCs. The CDR3 loop reads CASSEDEGFEQFF. The CDR3 DNA follows: TGTGCCAGCAGTGAAGACGAGGGCTTTGAGCAGTTCTTC.